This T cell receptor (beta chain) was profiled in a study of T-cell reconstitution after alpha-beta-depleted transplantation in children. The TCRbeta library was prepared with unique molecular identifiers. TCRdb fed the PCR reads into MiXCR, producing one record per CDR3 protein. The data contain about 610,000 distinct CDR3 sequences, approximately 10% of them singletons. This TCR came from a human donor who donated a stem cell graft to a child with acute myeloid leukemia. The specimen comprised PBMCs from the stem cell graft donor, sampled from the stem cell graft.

This chain's CDR3 is CATKLSEGRYNEQFF. DNA of the CDR3: TGTGCCACCAAACTTAGCGAGGGCCGGTACAATGAGCAGTTCTTC. The chain couples TRBV15 to TRBJ2-1, with D maybe TRBD2 (5 bases). The CDR3 spans 15 residues. The ends were cut back, 7 bases at V and 4 bases at J, with 17 bases in the middle. Germline V gene lookup returns CDR1 LNHNV and CDR2 YYDKDF (reference sequence). Full variable domain (rest looked up from reference TRBV15 and TRBJ2-1): DAMVIQNPRYQVTQFGKPVTLSCSQTLNHNVMYWYQQKSSQAPKLLFHYYDKDFNNEADTPDNFQSRRPNTSFCFLDIRSPGLGDTAMYLCATKLSEGRYNEQFFGPGTRLTVL.